A selection of T cell receptor beta chains follows, all from one sample in a study of cytomegalovirus exposure and HLA in healthy donors. Clones were read by immunoSEQ multiplex PCR, and TCRdb kept only the in-frame ones, dropping some. The sample yields 150,000 to 200,000 clones, approximately 85% seen once. The sequenced material came from PBMCs. These receptor sequences come from a woman between 45 and 65 years old in good health and CMV-seronegative. Each CDR3 is given with its conserved first and last residue. A D gene is named only where the DNA matches it firmly. Some rows have no size entry. The others give once, few or many, or a class for an expanded clone.

J: TRBJ1-1
V: TRBV5-1
length: 11
size: -
D: -
CDR3: CASSVDTEAFF
DNA: TGCGCCTCCAGCGTTGACACTGAAGCTTTCTTT

J: TRBJ2-1
V: TRBV6-5
length: 14
size: -
D: -
CDR3: CASSYGAGQNEQFF
DNA: TGTGCCAGCAGTTACGGGGCTGGTCAAAATGAGCAGTTCTTC

J: TRBJ2-1
V: TRBV7-9
length: 18
size: -
D: TRBD2
CDR3: CSSSFIGTSGSSYNEQFF
DNA: TGTTCCAGCAGCTTCATCGGGACTAGCGGGAGCTCCTACAATGAGCAGTTCTTC

J: TRBJ2-7
V: TRBV5-1
length: 15
size: -
D: -
CDR3: CASSLGGSFSYEQYF
DNA: TGCGCCAGCAGCTTGGGCGGCAGCTTCTCCTACGAGCAGTACTTC

J: TRBJ2-7
V: TRBV2
length: 14
size: -
D: -
CDR3: CASITRENSYEQYF
DNA: TGTGCCAGCATAACGAGGGAGAACTCCTACGAGCAGTACTTC

J: TRBJ2-3
V: TRBV7-8
length: 14
size: -
D: TRBD2
CDR3: CASSLSGGTDTQYF
DNA: TGTGCCAGCAGCTTATCGGGAGGAACAGATACGCAGTATTTT

J: TRBJ2-3
V: TRBV9
length: 16
size: -
D: TRBD2
CDR3: CASSPGTSGYTDTQYF
DNA: TGTGCCAGCAGTCCCGGGACTAGCGGATACACAGATACGCAGTATTTT

J: TRBJ1-2
V: TRBV6-5
length: 13
size: -
D: -
CDR3: CASSYDTNYGYTF
DNA: TGTGCCAGCAGTTACGACACTAACTATGGCTACACCTTC

J: TRBJ1-1
V: TRBV19
length: 16
size: -
D: TRBD1
CDR3: CASSILRPGTGAEAFF
DNA: TGTGCCAGTAGTATACTCCGTCCCGGGACAGGCGCGGAAGCTTTCTTT

J: TRBJ2-7
V: TRBV5-1
length: 13
size: -
D: -
CDR3: CASHSGVRREQYF
DNA: TGCGCCAGCCACTCGGGGGTTCGGAGGGAGCAGTACTTC

J: TRBJ1-2
V: TRBV19
length: 13
size: -
D: -
CDR3: CASSITADYGYTF
DNA: TGTGCCAGTAGTATAACAGCGGACTATGGCTACACCTTC

J: TRBJ2-7
V: TRBV18
length: 12
size: -
D: -
CDR3: CASSPGFREQYF
DNA: TGTGCCAGCTCACCAGGGTTCAGGGAGCAGTACTTC

J: TRBJ2-7
V: TRBV2
length: 16
size: few
D: TRBD2
CDR3: CASMGLAGGSSYEQYF
DNA: TGTGCCAGCATGGGGCTAGCGGGAGGCTCTTCCTACGAGCAGTACTTC

J: TRBJ1-1
V: TRBV27
length: 13
size: -
D: TRBD1
CDR3: CASSWDRGTEAFF
DNA: TGTGCCAGCAGTTGGGACAGGGGCACTGAAGCTTTCTTT

J: TRBJ1-1
V: TRBV30
length: 15
size: -
D: TRBD1
CDR3: CAWSRTGGWDTEAFF
DNA: TGTGCCTGGAGCCGGACAGGGGGCTGGGACACTGAAGCTTTCTTT

J: TRBJ2-1
V: TRBV6-1
length: 12
size: -
D: -
CDR3: CASSERGNEQFF
DNA: TGTGCCAGCAGTGAGCGTGGCAATGAGCAGTTCTTC

J: TRBJ2-7
V: TRBV30
length: 13
size: -
D: -
CDR3: CAWSASTGREQYF
DNA: TGTGCCTGGAGTGCATCGACAGGAAGGGAGCAGTACTTC

J: TRBJ1-2
V: TRBV19
length: 15
size: -
D: -
CDR3: CASSFSGILNYGYTF
DNA: TGTGCCAGTAGTTTCAGCGGAATCCTGAACTATGGCTACACCTTC

J: TRBJ2-7
V: TRBV7-9
length: 15
size: -
D: TRBD1
CDR3: CSSSSTQGAIYEQYF
DNA: TGTTCCAGCAGCTCTACACAGGGGGCTATCTACGAGCAGTACTTC

J: TRBJ2-7
V: TRBV10-3
length: 15
size: few
D: TRBD2
CDR3: CAISELAGGAYEQYF
DNA: TGTGCCATCAGTGAACTAGCGGGAGGGGCCTACGAGCAGTACTTC

J: TRBJ1-4
V: TRBV4-1
length: 15
size: -
D: TRBD1
CDR3: CASSQLGQAREKLFF
DNA: TGCGCCAGCAGCCAACTCGGACAGGCTAGGGAAAAACTGTTTTTT

J: TRBJ2-7
V: TRBV13
length: 15
size: -
D: -
CDR3: CASSALEQGTYEQYF
DNA: TGTGCCAGCAGCGCCCTAGAACAGGGCACCTACGAGCAGTACTTC

J: TRBJ2-1
V: TRBV7-9
length: 18
size: -
D: -
CDR3: CASSLVYQVSQGGNEQFF
DNA: TGTGCCAGCAGCTTAGTATACCAGGTTTCGCAGGGTGGCAATGAGCAGTTCTTC

J: TRBJ2-5
V: TRBV5-4
length: 15
size: -
D: -
CDR3: CASSAEDYRQETQYF
DNA: TGTGCCAGCAGCGCCGAGGACTATCGACAAGAGACCCAGTACTTC

J: TRBJ2-3
V: TRBV2
length: 11
size: few
D: -
CDR3: CASRSTDTQYF
DNA: TGTGCCAGCAGGAGTACAGATACGCAGTATTTT

J: TRBJ2-2
V: TRBV4-3
length: 16
size: -
D: TRBD2
CDR3: CASSQDGGLAIGELFF
DNA: TGCGCCAGCAGCCAAGATGGGGGACTAGCAATCGGGGAGCTGTTTTTT

J: TRBJ2-7
V: TRBV18
length: 14
size: -
D: TRBD2
CDR3: CASRTSGSSYEQYF
DNA: TGTGCCAGCCGAACTAGCGGGAGTTCCTACGAGCAGTACTTC